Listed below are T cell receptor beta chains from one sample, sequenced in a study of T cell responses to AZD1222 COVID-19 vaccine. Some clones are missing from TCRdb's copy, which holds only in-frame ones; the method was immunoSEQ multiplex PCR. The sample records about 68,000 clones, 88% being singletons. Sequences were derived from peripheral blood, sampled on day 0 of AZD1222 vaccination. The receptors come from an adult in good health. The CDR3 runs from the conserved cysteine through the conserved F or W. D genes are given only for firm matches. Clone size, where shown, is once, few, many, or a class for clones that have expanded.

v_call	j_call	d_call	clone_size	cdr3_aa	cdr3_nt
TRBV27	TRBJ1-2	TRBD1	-	CASSLGGTGADGYTF	TGTGCCAGCAGTTTAGGCGGGACAGGGGCTGATGGCTACACCTTC
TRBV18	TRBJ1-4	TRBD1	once	CASSGQGDEKLFF	TGTGCCAGCTCGGGACAGGGGGATGAAAAACTGTTTTTT
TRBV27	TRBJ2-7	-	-	CASSYSGRSYEQYF	TGTGCCAGCAGTTATAGCGGAAGATCCTACGAGCAGTACTTC
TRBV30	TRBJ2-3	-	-	CAWNPGMGSDTQYF	TGTGCCTGGAATCCGGGAATGGGGTCGGATACGCAGTATTTT
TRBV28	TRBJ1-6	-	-	CASRPDSGGSPLHF	TGTGCCAGCAGACCAGACAGCGGCGGTTCACCCCTCCACTTT
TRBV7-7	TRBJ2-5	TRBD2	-	CASSLGLAGGRRAGETQYF	TGTGCCAGCAGCTTAGGACTAGCGGGAGGGCGGAGGGCCGGGGAGACCCAGTACTTC
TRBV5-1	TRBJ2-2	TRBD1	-	CASSFGQGGTGELFF	TGCGCCAGCAGCTTTGGACAGGGCGGAACCGGGGAGCTGTTTTTT
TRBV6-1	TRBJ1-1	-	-	CASSDRGKGAEAFF	TGTGCCAGCAGTGATAGGGGGAAGGGCGCTGAAGCTTTCTTT
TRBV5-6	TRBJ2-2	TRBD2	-	CASSLEGGHTGELFF	TGTGCCAGCAGCTTGGAGGGAGGGCACACCGGGGAGCTGTTTTTT
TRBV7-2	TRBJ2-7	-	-	CASSLDSSYEQYF	TGTGCCAGCAGCTTAGACAGCTCCTACGAGCAGTACTTC
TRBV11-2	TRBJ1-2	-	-	CASSLDRLPVGGGYTF	TGTGCCAGCAGCTTAGATCGTCTCCCGGTGGGAGGCGGCTACACCTTC
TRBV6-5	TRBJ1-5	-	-	CASTPGMSNQPQHF	TGTGCCAGCACCCCCGGGATGTCCAATCAGCCCCAGCATTTT
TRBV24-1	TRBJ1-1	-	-	CATSVDSRPTRGNTEAFF	TGTGCCACCAGTGTCGACAGTAGACCTACCCGAGGGAACACTGAAGCTTTCTTT